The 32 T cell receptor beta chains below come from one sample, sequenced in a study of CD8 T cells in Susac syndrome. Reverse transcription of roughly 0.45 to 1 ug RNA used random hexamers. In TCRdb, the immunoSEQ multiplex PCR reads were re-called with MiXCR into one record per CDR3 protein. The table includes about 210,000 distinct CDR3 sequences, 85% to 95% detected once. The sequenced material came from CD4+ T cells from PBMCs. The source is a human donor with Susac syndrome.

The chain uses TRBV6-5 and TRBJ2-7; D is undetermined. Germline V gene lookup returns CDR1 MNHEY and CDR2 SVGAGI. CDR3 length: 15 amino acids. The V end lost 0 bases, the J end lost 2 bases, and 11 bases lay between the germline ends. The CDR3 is CASSYSKTVTYEQYF. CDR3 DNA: TGTGCCAGCAGTTACTCTAAGACGGTAACCTACGAGCAGTACTTC.

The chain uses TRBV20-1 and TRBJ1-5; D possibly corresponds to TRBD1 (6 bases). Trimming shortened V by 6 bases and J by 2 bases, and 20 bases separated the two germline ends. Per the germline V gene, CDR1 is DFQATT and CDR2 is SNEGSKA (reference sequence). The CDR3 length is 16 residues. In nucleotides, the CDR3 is TGCAGTGCCGTCCCGCACAAGGGGGGAGGCAATCAGCCCCAGCATTTT. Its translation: CSAVPHKGGGNQPQHF.

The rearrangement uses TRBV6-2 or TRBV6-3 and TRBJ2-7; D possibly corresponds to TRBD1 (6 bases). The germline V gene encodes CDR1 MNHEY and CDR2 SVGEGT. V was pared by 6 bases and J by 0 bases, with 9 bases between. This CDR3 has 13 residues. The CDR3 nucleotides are TGTGCCAGCAGCCGGGACAACTCCTACGAGCAGTACTTC. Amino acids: CASSRDNSYEQYF.

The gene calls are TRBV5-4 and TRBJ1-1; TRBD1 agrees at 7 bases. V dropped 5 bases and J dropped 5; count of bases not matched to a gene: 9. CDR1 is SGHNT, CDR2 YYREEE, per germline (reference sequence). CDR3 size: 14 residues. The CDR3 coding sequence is TGTGCCAGCAGATCTGGACAGGTCTCGACTGAAGCTTTCTTT. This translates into CASRSGQVSTEAFF.

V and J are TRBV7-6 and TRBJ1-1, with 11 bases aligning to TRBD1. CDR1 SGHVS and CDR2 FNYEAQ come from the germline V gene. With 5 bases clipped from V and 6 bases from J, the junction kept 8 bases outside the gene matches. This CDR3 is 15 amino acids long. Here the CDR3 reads CASSLWDRGGSEAFF. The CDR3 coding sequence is TGTGCCAGCAGCCTTTGGGACAGGGGGGGCTCTGAAGCTTTCTTT.

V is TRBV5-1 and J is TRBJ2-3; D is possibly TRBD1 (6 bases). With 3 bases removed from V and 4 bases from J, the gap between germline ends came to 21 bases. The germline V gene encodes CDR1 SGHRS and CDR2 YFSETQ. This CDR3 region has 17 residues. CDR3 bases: TGCGCCAGCAGCTCTATCCAAAATCGCAGGGGTGCAGATACGCAGTATTTT. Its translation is CASSSIQNRRGADTQYF.

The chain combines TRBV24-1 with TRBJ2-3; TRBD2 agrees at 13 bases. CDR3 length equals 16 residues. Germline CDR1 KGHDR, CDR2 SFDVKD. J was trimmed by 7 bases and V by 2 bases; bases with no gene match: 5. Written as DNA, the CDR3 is TGTGCCACCAGTGATTCGACTAGCGGGGGGCTCCATACGCAGTATTTT. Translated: CATSDSTSGGLHTQYF.

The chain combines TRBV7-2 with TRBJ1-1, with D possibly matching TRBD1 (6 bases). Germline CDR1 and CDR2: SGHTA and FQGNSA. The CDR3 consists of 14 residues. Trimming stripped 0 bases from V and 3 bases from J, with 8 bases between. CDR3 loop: CASSLAPGDTEAFF. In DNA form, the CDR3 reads TGTGCCAGCAGCTTAGCGCCAGGGGACACTGAAGCTTTCTTT.

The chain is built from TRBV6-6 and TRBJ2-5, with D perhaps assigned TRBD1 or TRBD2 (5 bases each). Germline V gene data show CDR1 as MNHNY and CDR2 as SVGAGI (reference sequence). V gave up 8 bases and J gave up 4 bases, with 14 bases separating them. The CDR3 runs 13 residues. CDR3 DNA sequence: TGTGCCAGCGGGGACCGACTAAGAGAGACCCAGTACTTC. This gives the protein CASGDRLRETQYF.

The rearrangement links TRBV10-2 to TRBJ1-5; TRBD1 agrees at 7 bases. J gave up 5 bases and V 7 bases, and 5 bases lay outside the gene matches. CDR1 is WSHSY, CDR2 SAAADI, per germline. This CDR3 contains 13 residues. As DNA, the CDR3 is TGCGCCAGCAAGGACAGGCGCGATCAGCCCCAGCATTTT. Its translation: CASKDRRDQPQHF.

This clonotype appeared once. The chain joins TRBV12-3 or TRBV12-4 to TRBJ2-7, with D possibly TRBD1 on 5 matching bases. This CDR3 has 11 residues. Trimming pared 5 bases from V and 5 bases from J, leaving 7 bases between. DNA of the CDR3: TGTGCCAGCAGTGTCAGGGACGAGCAGTACTTC. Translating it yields CASSVRDEQYF.

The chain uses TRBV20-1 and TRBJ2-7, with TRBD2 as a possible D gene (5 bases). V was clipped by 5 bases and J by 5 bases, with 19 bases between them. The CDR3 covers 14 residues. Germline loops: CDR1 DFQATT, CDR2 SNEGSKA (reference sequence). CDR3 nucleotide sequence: TGCAGTGCTGAAGGACGGGAACTTAGCGACGAGCAGTACTTC. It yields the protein CSAEGRELSDEQYF.

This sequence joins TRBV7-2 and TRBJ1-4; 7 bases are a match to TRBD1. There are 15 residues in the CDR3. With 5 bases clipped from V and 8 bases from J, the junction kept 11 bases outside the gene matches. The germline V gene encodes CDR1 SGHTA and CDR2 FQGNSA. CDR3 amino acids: CASSTGTAKGEKLFF. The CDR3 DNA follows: TGTGCCAGCAGCACGGGGACAGCAAAGGGAGAAAAACTGTTTTTT.

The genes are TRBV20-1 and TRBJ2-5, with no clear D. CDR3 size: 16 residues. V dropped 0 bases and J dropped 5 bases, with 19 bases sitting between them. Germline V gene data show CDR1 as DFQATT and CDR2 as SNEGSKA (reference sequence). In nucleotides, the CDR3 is TGCAGTGCTAGAGAAAGCCCCTGGGCGGTGGGGGAGACCCAGTACTTC. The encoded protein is CSARESPWAVGETQYF.

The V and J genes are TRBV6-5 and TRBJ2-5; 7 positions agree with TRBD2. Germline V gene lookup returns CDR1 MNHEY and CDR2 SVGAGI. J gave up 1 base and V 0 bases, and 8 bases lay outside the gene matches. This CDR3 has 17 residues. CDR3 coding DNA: TGTGCCAGCAGTTACTCAGGCCAGGGAGGGGTCCAAGAGACCCAGTACTTC. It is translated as CASSYSGQGGVQETQYF.

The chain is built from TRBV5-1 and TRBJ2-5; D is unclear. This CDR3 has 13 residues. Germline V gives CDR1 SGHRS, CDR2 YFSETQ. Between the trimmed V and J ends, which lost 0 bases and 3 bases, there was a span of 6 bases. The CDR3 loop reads CASSLALEETQYF. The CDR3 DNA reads TGCGCCAGCAGCTTGGCTCTTGAAGAGACCCAGTACTTC.

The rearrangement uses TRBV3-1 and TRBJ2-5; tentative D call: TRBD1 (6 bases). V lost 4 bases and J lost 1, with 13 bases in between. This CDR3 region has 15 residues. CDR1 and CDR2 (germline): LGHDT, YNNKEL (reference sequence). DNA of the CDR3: TGTGCCAGCAGCCTGGACAGACGTACCCAAGAGACCCAGTACTTC. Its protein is CASSLDRRTQETQYF.

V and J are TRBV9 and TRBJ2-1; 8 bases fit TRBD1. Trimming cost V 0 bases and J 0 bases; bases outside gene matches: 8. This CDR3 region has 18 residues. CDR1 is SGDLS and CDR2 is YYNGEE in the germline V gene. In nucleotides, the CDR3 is TGTGCCAGCAGCGTAGCACTGGGACAGGCGAGCTCCTACAATGAGCAGTTCTTC. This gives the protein CASSVALGQASSYNEQFF.

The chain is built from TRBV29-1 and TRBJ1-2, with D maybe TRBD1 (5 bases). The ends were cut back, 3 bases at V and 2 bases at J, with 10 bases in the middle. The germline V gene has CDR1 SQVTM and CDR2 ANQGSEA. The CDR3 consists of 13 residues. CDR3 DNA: TGCAGCGTTGATGTCTCAGGGAACTATGGCTACACCTTC. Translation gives CSVDVSGNYGYTF.

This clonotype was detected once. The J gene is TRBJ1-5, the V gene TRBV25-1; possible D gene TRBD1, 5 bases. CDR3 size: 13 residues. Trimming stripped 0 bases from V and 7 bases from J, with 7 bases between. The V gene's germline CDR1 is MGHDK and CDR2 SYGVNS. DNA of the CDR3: TGTGCCAGCAGTGAATATTGGGGGCAGCCCCAGCATTTT. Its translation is CASSEYWGQPQHF.

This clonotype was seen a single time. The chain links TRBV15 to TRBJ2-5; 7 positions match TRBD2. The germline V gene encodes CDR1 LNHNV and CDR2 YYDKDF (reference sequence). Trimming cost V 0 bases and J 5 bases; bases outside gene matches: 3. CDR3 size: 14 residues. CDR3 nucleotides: TGTGCCACCAGCAGAGATCTAGCGGTGGAGACCCAGTACTTC. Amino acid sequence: CATSRDLAVETQYF.

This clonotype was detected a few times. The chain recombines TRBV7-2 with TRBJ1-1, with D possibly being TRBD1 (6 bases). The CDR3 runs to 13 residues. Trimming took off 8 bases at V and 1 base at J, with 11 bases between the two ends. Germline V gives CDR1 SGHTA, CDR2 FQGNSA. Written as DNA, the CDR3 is TGTGCCAGCCGGACAGACCCGAACACTGAAGCTTTCTTT. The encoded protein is CASRTDPNTEAFF. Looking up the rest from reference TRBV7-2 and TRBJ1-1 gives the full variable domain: GAGVSQSPSNKVTEKGKDVELRCDPISGHTALYWYRQSLGQGLEFLIYFQGNSAPDKSGLPSDRFSAERTGGSVSTLTIQRTQQEDSAVYLCASRTDPNTEAFFGQGTRLTVV.

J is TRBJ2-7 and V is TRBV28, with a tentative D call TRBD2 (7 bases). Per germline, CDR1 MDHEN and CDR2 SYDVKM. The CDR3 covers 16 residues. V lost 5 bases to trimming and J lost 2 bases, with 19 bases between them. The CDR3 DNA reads TGTGCCAGCAGTCTTGCCGGGGGGCAGGTAACCTACGAGCAGTACTTC. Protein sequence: CASSLAGGQVTYEQYF.

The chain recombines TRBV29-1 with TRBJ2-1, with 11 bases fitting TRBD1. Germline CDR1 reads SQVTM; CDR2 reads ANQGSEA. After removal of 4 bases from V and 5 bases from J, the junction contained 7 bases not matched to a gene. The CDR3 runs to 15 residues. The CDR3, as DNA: TGCAGCGTTGTCCCGGGACAGGGGGTACACAATGAGCAGTTCTTC. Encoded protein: CSVVPGQGVHNEQFF.

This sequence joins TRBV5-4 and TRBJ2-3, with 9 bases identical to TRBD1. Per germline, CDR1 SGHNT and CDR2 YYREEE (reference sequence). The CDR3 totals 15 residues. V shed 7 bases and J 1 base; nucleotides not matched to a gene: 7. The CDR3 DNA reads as TGTGCCAGCGTTACAGGGGGCTTCGGCACAGATACGCAGTATTTT. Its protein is CASVTGGFGTDTQYF.

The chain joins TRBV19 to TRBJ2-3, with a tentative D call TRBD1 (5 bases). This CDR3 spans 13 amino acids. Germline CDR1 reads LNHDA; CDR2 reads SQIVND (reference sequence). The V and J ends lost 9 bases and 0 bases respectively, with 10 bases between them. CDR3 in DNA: TGTGCCAGCAGGGTCGAGAGCACAGATACGCAGTATTTT. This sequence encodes CASRVESTDTQYF. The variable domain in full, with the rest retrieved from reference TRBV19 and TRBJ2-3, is DGGITQSPKYLFRKEGQNVTLSCEQNLNHDAMYWYRQDPGQGLRLIYYSQIVNDFQKGDIAEGYSVSREKKESFPLTVTSAQKNPTAFYLCASRVESTDTQYFGPGTRLTVL.

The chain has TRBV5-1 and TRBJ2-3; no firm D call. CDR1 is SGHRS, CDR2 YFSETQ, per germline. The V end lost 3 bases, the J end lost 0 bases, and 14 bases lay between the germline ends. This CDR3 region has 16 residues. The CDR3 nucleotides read TGCGCCAGCAGCTGGGTCGGCTCTTCTAGCACAGATACGCAGTATTTT. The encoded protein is CASSWVGSSSTDTQYF.

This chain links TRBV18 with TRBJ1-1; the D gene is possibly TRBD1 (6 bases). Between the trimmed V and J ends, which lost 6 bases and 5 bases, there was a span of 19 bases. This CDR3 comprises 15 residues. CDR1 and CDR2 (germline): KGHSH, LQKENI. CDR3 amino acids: CASSPNRVGLTEAFF. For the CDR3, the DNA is TGTGCCAGCTCCCCTAACAGGGTGGGGTTGACTGAAGCTTTCTTT.

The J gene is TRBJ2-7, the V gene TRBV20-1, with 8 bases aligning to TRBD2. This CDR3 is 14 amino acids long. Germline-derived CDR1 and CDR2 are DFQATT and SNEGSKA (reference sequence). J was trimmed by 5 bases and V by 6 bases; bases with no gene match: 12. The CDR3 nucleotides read TGCAGTGCGGTAACCGGGGGGGCGTTCGACGAGCAGTACTTC. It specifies CSAVTGGAFDEQYF.

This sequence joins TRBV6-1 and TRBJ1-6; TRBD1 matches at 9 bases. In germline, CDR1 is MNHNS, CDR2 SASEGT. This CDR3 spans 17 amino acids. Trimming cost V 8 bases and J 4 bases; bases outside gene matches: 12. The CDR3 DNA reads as TGTGCCAGCCTAACCCGGGACAGGGAGTCTTATAATTCACCCCTCCACTTT. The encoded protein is CASLTRDRESYNSPLHF.

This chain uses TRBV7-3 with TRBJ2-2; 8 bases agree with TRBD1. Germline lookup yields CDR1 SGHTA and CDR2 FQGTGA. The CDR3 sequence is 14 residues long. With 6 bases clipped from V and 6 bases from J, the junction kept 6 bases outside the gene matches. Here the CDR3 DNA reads TGTGCCAGCAGACTTGACAGGGGCGCCGGGGAGCTGTTTTTT. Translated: CASRLDRGAGELFF.

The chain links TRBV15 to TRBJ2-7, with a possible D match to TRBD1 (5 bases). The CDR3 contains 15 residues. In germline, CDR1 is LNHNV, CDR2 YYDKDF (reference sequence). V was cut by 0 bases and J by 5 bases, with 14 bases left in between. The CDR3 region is CATSRDGQGKNEQYF. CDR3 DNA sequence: TGTGCCACCAGCAGAGATGGGCAGGGTAAAAACGAGCAGTACTTC.